A single count supports the clone carrying this T cell receptor beta chain. No antigen is known for it. The record originates from a study of graft-versus-host responses after intestinal transplantation. The germline V gene has CDR1 MNHEY and CDR2 SMNVEV (reference sequence). Trimming cost V 0 bases and J 8 bases, with 13 bases left between them. The CDR3 loop spans 15 amino acids. Here immunoSEQ multiplex PCR was the method, and the copy in TCRdb shows in-frame clones only, minus some. The top ten hold 5% to 6.5% of the sample, which has approximately 90,000 clones, about nine tenths seen once. This TCR was sampled from a human donor who received an intestinal transplant. The genes are TRBV27 and TRBJ1-4, with D tentatively TRBD1 (5 bases). The specimen comprised unstimulated CD8+ T cells sorted from spleen or lymph node cells, sampled before intestinal transplant. CDR3 nucleotide sequence: TGTGCCAGCAGTTTATCGTTGGACAACGGGGAAAAACTGTTTTTT. Amino acid sequence: CASSLSLDNGEKLFF.